The 20 T cell receptor beta chains below come from one sample, sequenced in a study of blood T cell repertoires in COVID-19 (dated by TCRdb to 2020 to 2021). Library prep was done by the immunoSEQ multiplex PCR assay. Sourced from immuneACCESS, this table was stored by TCRdb with only in-frame sequences that have V and J called. A share of the clones is absent; for the studies checked, an unresolved V gene accounts for under half, and the remainder has no known explanation. The sample contains about 250,000 clones, around 83% of them found a single time. The top ten hold approximately 5% of the sample. Sequenced sample: PBMCs or T cells enriched from blood (not recorded which). The receptors were gathered from a man aged 35 to 55 who had been exposed to COVID-19.

The chain employs TRBV5-6 and TRBJ1-4; perhaps TRBD1 as D (5 bases). The V and J ends lost 4 bases and 5 bases respectively, with 15 bases between them. The CDR3 runs to 15 residues. Germline V gives CDR1 SGHDT, CDR2 YYEEEE. The chain's CDR3 is CASSDGAGKNEKLFF. CDR3 sequence (DNA): TGTGCCAGCAGCGATGGGGCAGGAAAAAATGAAAAACTGTTTTTT.

The rearrangement joins TRBV11-3 to TRBJ1-6, with 7 nucleotides matching TRBD1. Per the germline V gene, CDR1 is SGHNT and CDR2 is YENEEA. CDR3 size: 16 residues. The J segment lost 6 bases and the V segment lost 5 bases, leaving 10 bases of the junction unmatched. CDR3 in amino acids: CASSTKTGVGNSPLHF. The CDR3 DNA is TGTGCCAGCAGCACCAAAACAGGGGTCGGTAATTCACCCCTCCACTTT. The entire variable domain, with the rest obtained from reference TRBV11-3 and TRBJ1-6, is as follows: EAGVVQSPRYKIIEKKQPVAFWCNPISGHNTLYWYLQNLGQGPELLIRYENEEAVDDSQLPKDRFSAERLKGVDSTLKIQPAELGDSAVYLCASSTKTGVGNSPLHFGNGTRLTVT.

The rearrangement links TRBV7-9 to TRBJ1-2; D call uncertain. Germline V gives CDR1 SEHNR, CDR2 FQNEAQ (reference sequence). Trimming pared 0 bases from V and 4 bases from J, leaving 9 bases between. This CDR3 region has 14 residues. The CDR3 loop is CASSLAWQAYGYTF. The CDR3 DNA follows: TGTGCCAGCAGCTTAGCATGGCAGGCCTATGGCTACACCTTC.

J is TRBJ1-1 and V is TRBV3-1 (or the pseudogene TRBV3-2), with D unclear. Germline CDR1 and CDR2: LGHDT and YNNKEL (reference sequence). The V end was cut by 1 base, the J end by 10 bases, with 7 bases between. The CDR3 covers 11 residues. DNA of the CDR3: TGTGCCAGCAGCCAAGGCGAGCTAGCTTTCTTT. This encodes CASSQGELAFF.

The chain has TRBV7-9 and TRBJ2-3; 9 nucleotides agree with TRBD2. CDR1 and CDR2 (germline): SEHNR, FQNEAQ (reference sequence). The CDR3 has 16 residues. V lost 1 base, J lost 2 bases, and 4 bases stayed unmatched. CDR3 sequence reads: CASSLGGGRVTDTQYF. The CDR3 bases are TGTGCCAGCAGCTTAGGTGGCGGGAGGGTCACAGATACGCAGTATTTT.

This clone was seen a single time. This chain links TRBV27 with TRBJ2-3, with TRBD1 matching over 11 bases. Germline CDR1 reads MNHEY; CDR2 reads SMNVEV (reference sequence). The J segment lost 2 bases and the V segment lost 6 bases, leaving 7 bases of the junction unmatched. The CDR3 contains 16 residues. The CDR3 DNA reads TGTGCCAGCAGGAGGGGGGACAGGGGGACCACAGATACGCAGTATTTT. Amino acid sequence: CASRRGDRGTTDTQYF.

This clone has only a few counts. Other DNA sequences in the sample encode the same CDR3. The J gene is TRBJ2-3, the V gene TRBV12-3 or TRBV12-4; D not certain. The CDR3 is 12 residues long. V was shortened by 4 bases and J by 2 bases, with 4 bases between the two germline ends. The CDR3 nucleotides read TGTGCCAGCAGTTCCTCCACAGATACGCAGTATTTT. The encoded protein is CASSSSTDTQYF.

The rearrangement joins TRBV15 to TRBJ2-5; perhaps TRBD1 as D (5 bases). The ends were cut back, 7 bases at V and 4 bases at J, with 13 bases in the middle. The CDR3 length is 13 residues. The V gene's germline CDR1 is LNHNV and CDR2 YYDKDF (reference sequence). Written as DNA, the CDR3 is TGTGCCACCAACGCACAGGCCGGAGAGACCCAGTACTTC. Translated: CATNAQAGETQYF.

Concerning this clone itself: Other nucleotide sequences from this sample produce the same CDR3. The V call is TRBV7-9, the J call TRBJ2-3, with 8 bases fitting TRBD2. The CDR3 is 15 amino acids. Germline V gene lookup returns CDR1 SEHNR and CDR2 FQNEAQ (reference sequence). After removal of 5 bases from V and 0 bases from J, the junction contained 4 bases not matched to a gene. The CDR3 coding sequence is TGTGCCAGCAGCCCCAGCGGGAGCAGCACAGATACGCAGTATTTT. Its protein is CASSPSGSSTDTQYF.

For this clone: Other DNA sequences from this sample encode an identical CDR3 as well. This rearrangement joins TRBV12-3 or TRBV12-4 to TRBJ2-3, with D maybe TRBD2 (6 bases). The CDR3 sequence is 13 residues long. V dropped 4 bases and J dropped 1 base, with 6 bases sitting between them. CDR3: CASSSSGTDTQYF. As DNA, the CDR3 is TGTGCCAGCAGTTCTAGCGGCACAGATACGCAGTATTTT.

This chain uses TRBV20-1 with TRBJ1-4; D remains unclear. CDR1 and CDR2 from the germline V gene are DFQATT and SNEGSKA (reference sequence). The CDR3 has 11 residues. Trimming cost V 0 bases and J 13 bases, with 9 bases left between them. The CDR3 protein is CSARDQRVLFF. The CDR3 coding sequence is TGCAGTGCTAGAGATCAGAGGGTACTGTTTTTT.

The chain carries TRBV30 and TRBJ2-7, with 7 bases identical to TRBD2. Germline V gene data show CDR1 as GTSNPN and CDR2 as SVGIG (reference sequence). The CDR3 spans 15 residues. The V gene end was trimmed by 1 base and the J gene end by 3 bases; junction bases not matched to a gene: 9. CDR3 loop: CAWSGSGRWGYEQYF. DNA of the CDR3: TGTGCCTGGAGTGGGTCCGGGAGGTGGGGCTACGAGCAGTACTTC.

The genes are TRBV23-1 and TRBJ1-4; D uncertain. TRBV23-1 has ORF status, its function being uncertain. Trimming removed 1 base at V and 4 bases at J, with 16 bases between. The CDR3 totals 17 residues. CDR3 sequence (DNA): TGCGCCAGCAGTCAATTTCGTTTCCGGGTCCTTAATGAAAAACTGTTTTTT. Translated: CASSQFRFRVLNEKLFF.

This chain connects TRBV15 to TRBJ2-7; TRBD2 matches 13 bases. The CDR3 totals 17 residues. Trimming removed 0 bases from V and 7 bases from J; junction bases left unmatched: 9. Germline CDR1 LNHNV, CDR2 YYDKDF (reference sequence). The CDR3 sequence is CATSRDTRTSGSIEQYF. CDR3 DNA: TGTGCCACCAGCAGAGATACCCGGACTAGCGGGAGTATAGAGCAGTACTTC.

This chain joins TRBV6-1 and TRBJ2-5; D might be TRBD2 (6 bases). This CDR3 has 14 amino acids. V was trimmed by 8 bases and J by 5 bases, leaving 18 bases between them. Germline CDR1 MNHNS, CDR2 SASEGT. The CDR3 DNA reads as TGTGCCAGCGGGGGGAGTAGCTTTGGGGAGACCCAGTACTTC. It is translated as CASGGSSFGETQYF.

The chain links TRBV21-1 to TRBJ1-2; no DNA check was done on the table's D call, TRBD1. TRBV21-1 is marked as a pseudogene. The CDR3 loop spans 17 amino acids. CDR3: CASSKLPNRGRPGGYTF. The CDR3 bases are TGTGCCAGCAGCAAACTACCAAACAGGGGGCGCCCGGGTGGCTACACCTTC.

The V call is TRBV27, the J call TRBJ2-1, with 7 bases matching TRBD2. Germline V gene lookup returns CDR1 MNHEY and CDR2 SMNVEV (reference sequence). Trimming at V came to 3 bases and at J to 10 bases, leaving 9 bases not matched to a gene. The CDR3 contains 14 residues. CDR3 protein: CASSFHRGVWEQFF. CDR3 in DNA: TGTGCCAGCAGTTTCCACCGGGGGGTTTGGGAGCAGTTCTTC.

As regards this clone: The junction departs from the called germline gene at one end, perhaps through a read error. The chain joins TRBV7-7 to TRBJ1-1, with 7 positions matching TRBD1. The CDR3 has 14 amino acids. Germline V lookup: CDR1 SSHAT, CDR2 FNYEAQ (reference sequence). CDR3 residues: CASSLAQGDTEAFF. CDR3 sequence (DNA): TGTGCTAGCAGCTTAGCGCAGGGGGACACTGAAGCTTTCTTT.

The CDR3, as DNA: TGTGCCAGCAGTGAATATTCCGGGGGGCAGGGTAATCCCTACGAGCAGTACTTC. Residues: CASSEYSGGQGNPYEQYF. The V call is TRBV25-1, the J call TRBJ2-7, with a tentative D call TRBD2 (7 bases). Germline loops: CDR1 MGHDK, CDR2 SYGVNS. The CDR3 has 18 amino acids. V was shortened by 0 bases and J by 2 bases, with 20 bases between the two germline ends.

This clone was counted only a few times. This sequence joins TRBV4-1 and TRBJ2-4, with TRBD2 matching 8 bases. The CDR3 covers 17 residues. V trimming: 1 base; J trimming: 9 bases; junction bases outside the gene matches: 14. Germline V gene sequence: CDR1 MGHRA, CDR2 YSYEKL. The CDR3 region is CASSQVRGEREFPIQYF. The DNA for the CDR3 is TGCGCCAGCAGCCAAGTTAGGGGCGAGCGGGAGTTCCCCATTCAGTACTTC.